Listed here are 15 T cell receptor beta chains from one sample, sequenced in a study of identical twins. Using its own MiXCR run on the 5' RACE reads, TCRdb lists one record per CDR3 protein. The sample lists some 460,000 distinct CDR3 sequences; 14% were seen once. The same sample was also studied in work on yellow fever vaccine responses in identical twins.

Sequenced material: CD4+ T cells sorted from blood. Receptors were obtained from a woman under 30 in good health.

This clonotype was seen a handful of times. The chain has TRBV3-1 and TRBJ2-1, with D tentatively TRBD2 (6 bases). V lost 5 bases and J lost 8, with 10 bases in between. This CDR3 has 12 residues. Germline V gene sequence: CDR1 LGHDT, CDR2 YNNKEL (reference sequence). DNA for the CDR3: TGTGCCAGCAGCAAAGGGACTCATGAGCAGTTCTTC. Its translation is CASSKGTHEQFF.

Only a few counts were recorded for this clonotype. The rearrangement uses TRBV6-2 or TRBV6-3 and TRBJ2-3, with D uncertain. Trimming pared 6 bases from V and 10 bases from J, leaving 14 bases between. From germline, CDR1 is MNHEY and CDR2 SVGEGT. The CDR3 runs to 12 residues. The CDR3 loop reads CASSSSMLAQYF. The CDR3 nucleotides read TGTGCCAGCAGCTCCTCCATGCTTGCGCAGTATTTT.

This clonotype has only a few counts. The chain joins TRBV6-6 to TRBJ2-4, with D unresolved. Germline CDR1 and CDR2: MNHNY and SVGAGI (reference sequence). Between the trimmed V and J ends, which lost 6 bases and 4 bases, there was a span of 7 bases. CDR3 length: 12 amino acids. The CDR3 reads CASSSLKNIQYF. The CDR3 DNA reads as TGTGCCAGCAGCTCCCTAAAAAACATTCAGTACTTC.

DNA of the CDR3: TGCAGTGCTCACCTCCCTGGGGGGTCCTACAATGAGCAGTTCTTC. This translates into CSAHLPGGSYNEQFF. J is TRBJ2-1 and V is TRBV20-1; TRBD2 might be the D (6 bases). Trimming removed 5 bases at V and 1 base at J, with 15 bases between. The CDR3 is 15 amino acids. In germline, CDR1 is DFQATT, CDR2 SNEGSKA (reference sequence).

This chain joins TRBV28 and TRBJ2-7, with D perhaps matching TRBD1 or TRBD2 (6 bases each). The CDR3 is made up of 13 amino acids. Germline CDR1 and CDR2: MDHEN and SYDVKM. The germline V and J ends were trimmed by 8 bases and 2 bases, with 13 bases remaining between them. The CDR3 region is CASGLQGPYEQYF. DNA for the CDR3: TGTGCCAGCGGACTACAGGGACCCTACGAGCAGTACTTC.

J is TRBJ1-6 and V is TRBV27; a weak D match, TRBD1 (5 bases). Trimming left V 3 bases short and J 7 bases short, with 10 bases between. In germline, CDR1 is MNHEY, CDR2 SMNVEV (reference sequence). CDR3 length: 14 residues. Here the CDR3 DNA reads TGTGCCAGCAGTTTTGAGGGGAGGAATTCACCCCTCCACTTT. The encoded protein is CASSFEGRNSPLHF.

The gene calls are TRBV9 and TRBJ2-3; D is perhaps TRBD1 (6 bases). The CDR3 contains 16 residues. Germline CDR1 is SGDLS and CDR2 is YYNGEE. The germline V and J ends were trimmed by 4 bases and 1 base, with 16 bases remaining between them. The CDR3: CASSLRGLSGTDTQYF. CDR3 DNA sequence: TGTGCCAGCAGCCTCAGGGGCTTGTCGGGCACAGATACGCAGTATTTT. The full variable domain, with the rest looked up from reference TRBV9 and TRBJ2-3, is DSGVTQTPKHLITATGQRVTLRCSPRSGDLSVYWYQQSLDQGLQFLIQYYNGEERAKGNILERFSAQQFPDLHSELNLSSLELGDSALYFCASSLRGLSGTDTQYFGPGTRLTVL.

This clonotype was recorded many times. The chain has TRBV29-1 and TRBJ2-1; D is uncertain. Per the germline V gene, CDR1 is SQVTM and CDR2 is ANQGSEA. V lost 3 bases to trimming and J lost 8 bases, with 11 bases between them. There are 12 residues in the CDR3. The DNA for the CDR3 is TGCAGCGTTGACGGGCCAAGCGATGAGCAGTTCTTC. Translated, it gives CSVDGPSDEQFF.

This clonotype turned up a few times. This sequence joins TRBV4-2 and TRBJ2-5; TRBD2 agrees at 8 bases. The CDR3 consists of 16 residues. The J segment lost 1 base and the V segment lost 1 base, leaving 5 bases of the junction unmatched. The germline gives CDR1 LGHNA, CDR2 YNFKEQ. The CDR3 loop reads CASSQVPGGLQETQYF. The CDR3 nucleotides read TGTGCCAGCAGCCAAGTTCCGGGAGGGCTCCAAGAGACCCAGTACTTC.

This clonotype was seen a few times. The V call is TRBV7-9, the J call TRBJ2-2; D gene unclear. This CDR3 is built from 17 residues. V was clipped by 2 bases and J by 3 bases, with 16 bases between them. Germline V gives CDR1 SEHNR, CDR2 FQNEAQ (reference sequence). CDR3 protein: CASSLKRDSRDTGELFF. The CDR3, as DNA: TGTGCCAGCAGCTTAAAAAGGGATAGTCGGGACACCGGGGAGCTGTTTTTT.

This clonotype has a handful of counts. The chain is built from TRBV6-4 and TRBJ2-3, with D possibly TRBD2 on 5 matching bases. The V end lost 5 bases, the J end lost 2 bases, and 11 bases lay between the germline ends. Per the germline V gene, CDR1 is MRHNA and CDR2 is SNTAGT. There are 14 residues in the CDR3. CDR3 DNA sequence: TGTGCCAGCAGTTTAACGGACTTCACAGATACGCAGTATTTT. It specifies CASSLTDFTDTQYF.

The V and J genes are TRBV5-1 and TRBJ2-7; D gene ambiguous. The CDR3 has 12 amino acids. With 7 bases removed from V and 4 bases from J, the gap between germline ends came to 12 bases. Germline V gene lookup returns CDR1 SGHRS and CDR2 YFSETQ. The chain's CDR3 is CASSPTIYEQYF. CDR3 nucleotides: TGCGCCAGCTCCCCTACAATTTACGAGCAGTACTTC.

A word on this clonotype: A read error may produce the germline difference seen at one junction end. The genes are TRBV3-1 and TRBJ2-1; 9 nucleotides agree with TRBD2. The CDR3 contains 15 residues. Looked up from germline, CDR1 is LGHDT and CDR2 is YNNKEL (reference sequence). CDR3 loop: CPSSQYSGGHNEQFF. The DNA for the CDR3 is TGTCCCAGCAGCCAGTATAGCGGGGGTCACAATGAGCAGTTCTTC.

This clonotype was seen a few times. V usage is TRBV10-2 and J usage is TRBJ1-2; the match to TRBD1 covers 9 bases. The CDR3 is 15 residues long. Trimming removed 6 bases from V and 2 bases from J; junction bases left unmatched: 7. CDR1 is WSHSY and CDR2 is SAAADI in the germline V gene. CDR3 sequence (DNA): TGCGCCAGCAGGGACACCGGGACAGGGAACTATGGCTACACCTTC. Encoded protein: CASRDTGTGNYGYTF.

This clonotype has more than one count but fewer than ten. The J gene is TRBJ2-3, the V gene TRBV4-3; TRBD2 matches at 11 bases. There are 18 residues in the CDR3. V gave up 3 bases and J gave up 0 bases; unmatched junction bases: 8. CDR1 and CDR2 from the germline V gene are LGHNA and YSLEER. CDR3 sequence: CASSHTSGRGGSTDTQYF. The CDR3 coding sequence is TGCGCCAGCAGCCATACTAGCGGGAGAGGGGGTAGCACAGATACGCAGTATTTT.